These 17 T cell receptor beta chains originate from one sample sequenced in a study of T cell responses to AZD1222 COVID-19 vaccine. TCRdb's copy holds only in-frame clones and misses some; the assay was immunoSEQ multiplex PCR. This sample has 98,000 or so clones; 70% to 90% occur once, and the top ten carry approximately 3.3%. The sample in question was peripheral blood, obtained on day 0 of AZD1222 vaccination. The receptors were sampled from an adult in good health.

The chain couples TRBV28 to TRBJ1-3, with D perhaps matching TRBD1 (5 bases). The CDR3 has 15 residues. The V gene's germline CDR1 is MDHEN and CDR2 SYDVKM. Trimming pared 4 bases from V and 2 bases from J, leaving 12 bases between. The CDR3 sequence: CASSSRGRTGNTIYF. The CDR3 bases are TGTGCCAGCAGTTCGAGGGGACGTACTGGAAACACCATATATTTT.

With respect to this clone: A junction end diverges from the germline sequence, so it may reflect a read error. The rearrangement links TRBV18 to TRBJ1-1; 7 nucleotides align to TRBD1. The CDR3 loop spans 14 amino acids. Germline CDR1 and CDR2: KGHSH and LQKENI. The CDR3 is CASSPTTGNPEAFF. DNA for the CDR3: TGTGCCAGCTCCCCAACGACAGGGAACCCTGAAGCTTTCTTT.

The chain joins TRBV24-1 to TRBJ1-2; a possible D gene is TRBD1 (5 bases). The germline V gene has CDR1 KGHDR and CDR2 SFDVKD. Trimming pared 4 bases from V and 7 bases from J, leaving 18 bases between. CDR3 length: 15 residues. This CDR3 reads CATSDNRALGVGYTF. In DNA, the CDR3 is TGTGCCACCAGTGACAACCGCGCATTGGGGGTTGGCTACACCTTC.

The chain uses TRBV9 and TRBJ1-6; no reliable D call. V lost 0 bases and J 0 bases, leaving 13 bases between the germline ends. The germline gives CDR1 SGDLS, CDR2 YYNGEE. The CDR3 covers 18 residues. CDR3 nucleotide sequence: TGTGCCAGCAGCGTAGATCCCATGGGAAGCTCCTATAATTCACCCCTCCACTTT. It encodes CASSVDPMGSSYNSPLHF.

The chain links TRBV5-1 to TRBJ2-2; TRBD1 matches 9 bases. The CDR3 is 16 amino acids. With V trimmed by 5 bases and J by 3 bases, 8 bases remained unmatched. Germline V lookup: CDR1 SGHRS, CDR2 YFSETQ. The CDR3 region has the DNA TGCGCCAGCAGTCAGGGGACAGGGATGTACACCGGGGAGCTGTTTTTT. This translates into CASSQGTGMYTGELFF. Variable domain in full (rest from reference TRBV5-1 and TRBJ2-2): KAGVTQTPRYLIKTRGQQVTLSCSPISGHRSVSWYQQTPGQGLQFLFEYFSETQRNKGNFPGRFSGRQFSNSRSEMNVSTLELGDSALYLCASSQGTGMYTGELFFGEGSRLTVL.

This chain uses TRBV23-1 with TRBJ2-6; D gene ambiguous. TRBV23-1 is an ORF, with its function uncertain. The CDR3 spans 12 residues. Trimming took 11 bases from V and 2 from J, leaving 7 bases between them. The CDR3 protein is CARFAGANVLTF. CDR3 DNA sequence: TGCGCCCGCTTCGCTGGGGCCAACGTCCTGACTTTC.

This sequence joins TRBV11-2 and TRBJ1-6; D is ambiguous. V lost 2 bases, J lost 9 bases, and 17 bases lay in between. Germline CDR1 reads SGHAT; CDR2 reads FQNNGV. This CDR3 is built from 16 residues. For the CDR3, the DNA is TGTGCCAGCAGCTTAACCCACGATAGCTTACCTTCACCCCTCCACTTT. Protein: CASSLTHDSLPSPLHF.

This rearrangement joins TRBV7-9 to TRBJ2-2, with no clear D. Germline V CDR1 and CDR2: SEHNR, FQNEAQ (reference sequence). V lost 11 bases and J 4 bases, leaving 11 bases between the germline ends. The CDR3 sequence is 12 residues long. CDR3 bases: TGTGCCTACGCTAAGACCACCGGGGAGCTGTTTTTT. This gives the protein CAYAKTTGELFF.

This chain uses TRBV11-2 with TRBJ2-7; D perhaps matches TRBD1 (5 bases). The CDR3 totals 13 residues. The germline V and J ends were trimmed by 0 bases and 4 bases, with 7 bases remaining between them. Germline V lookup: CDR1 SGHAT, CDR2 FQNNGV. The CDR3 here is CASSLDRGYEQYF. The CDR3 DNA reads as TGTGCCAGCAGCTTAGATAGGGGATACGAGCAGTACTTC.

The CDR3 DNA reads as TGTGCCAGCTCACCACCTGGGACTAGCGGCACAGATACGCAGTATTTT. Protein product: CASSPPGTSGTDTQYF. V usage is TRBV18 and J usage is TRBJ2-3, with 10 bases lining up with TRBD2. The CDR3 covers 16 residues. The trim removed 0 bases at V and 1 base at J, leaving 1 base unmatched. The V gene's germline CDR1 is KGHSH and CDR2 LQKENI.

This clone appeared a single time. The chain is built from TRBV19 and TRBJ2-1; perhaps TRBD2 as D (6 bases). Trimming cost V 3 bases and J 0 bases, with 12 bases left between them. This CDR3 is built from 16 residues. Germline lookup yields CDR1 LNHDA and CDR2 SQIVND (reference sequence). CDR3 sequence reads: CASSILAGPSYNEQFF. For the CDR3, the DNA is TGTGCCAGTAGTATCCTGGCGGGGCCCTCCTACAATGAGCAGTTCTTC.

This rearrangement joins TRBV11-2 to TRBJ1-1; TRBD1 might be the D (6 bases). This CDR3 comprises 14 residues. V was pared by 7 bases and J by 5 bases, with 17 bases between. The germline V gene has CDR1 SGHAT and CDR2 FQNNGV. In nucleotides, the CDR3 is TGTGCCAGCAATATGGTCGGGGGCGGGACTGAAGCTTTCTTT. Protein product: CASNMVGGGTEAFF.

The chain has TRBV10-1 and TRBJ2-1, with TRBD2 matching over 7 bases. CDR3 length equals 14 residues. The trim removed 9 bases at V and 4 bases at J, leaving 9 bases unmatched. From germline, CDR1 is WNHNN and CDR2 SYGVQD (reference sequence). The CDR3 bases are TGCGCCAGTAACCGGGACTATCTATACAATGAGCAGTTCTTC. Translation: CASNRDYLYNEQFF.

This chain uses TRBV3-1 (or the pseudogene TRBV3-2) with TRBJ2-5; D ambiguous. This CDR3 is built from 15 residues. The V gene lost 0 bases and the J gene lost 3 bases, with 11 bases spanning the gap. Per the germline V gene, CDR1 is LGHDT and CDR2 is YNNKEL (reference sequence). The CDR3 loop is CASSQDWAGEETQYF. The CDR3 coding sequence is TGTGCCAGCAGCCAAGATTGGGCAGGAGAAGAGACCCAGTACTTC.

The chain uses TRBV15 and TRBJ1-4, with TRBD1 identical over 7 bases. The germline V gene has CDR1 LNHNV and CDR2 YYDKDF (reference sequence). V lost 1 base to trimming and J lost 8 bases; unmatched junction nucleotides: 4. The CDR3 covers 14 residues. The CDR3, as DNA: TGTGCCACCAGCAGAGTAGGGACAGTCGAAAAACTGTTTTTT. It is translated as CATSRVGTVEKLFF.

V is TRBV30 and J is TRBJ2-1; 11 bases agree with TRBD2. This CDR3 contains 14 residues. The J segment lost 3 bases and the V segment lost 3 bases, leaving 1 base of the junction unmatched. From germline, CDR1 is GTSNPN and CDR2 SVGIG (reference sequence). For the CDR3, the DNA is TGTGCCTGGAGGCTAGCGGGGGGCTACAATGAGCAGTTCTTC. It encodes CAWRLAGGYNEQFF.

This clone has more than one count but fewer than ten. The chain is built from TRBV5-8 and TRBJ1-6; D is uncertain. The V end lost 0 bases, the J end lost 0 bases, and 10 bases lay between the germline ends. The CDR3 runs to 17 residues. CDR1 is SGHTS and CDR2 is YDEGEE in the germline V gene. The CDR3 region has the DNA TGTGCCAGCAGCTTGGTTGGGCAAAGCTCCTATAATTCACCCCTCCACTTT. Its translation: CASSLVGQSSYNSPLHF.